The table lists the clone carrying this T cell receptor (beta chain) with many counts. This sample is part of a study of blood T cells in healthy people across ages. Donors gave roughly 10 milliliters of peripheral blood apiece. PCR was performed a second time for roughly 7 to 12 cycles using a sample-barcoded 5' primer and a J-beta primer mix. Sequencing of every sample gave 3 million or more CDR3-containing paired-end reads. TCRdb re-derived calls from the 5' RACE reads in MiXCR, one entry per CDR3 protein. The sample includes about 900,000 distinct CDR3 sequences, approximately 67% seen only once; the top ten take about a quarter. With 1 base removed from V and 8 bases from J, the gap between germline ends came to 3 bases. This CDR3 is 10 amino acids long. Germline CDR1 DFQATT, CDR2 SNEGSKA (reference sequence).

This receptor was identified in a man aged 30 to 39 in good health. Material: blood. The rearrangement joins TRBV20-1 to TRBJ2-1; D gene unclear. The CDR3 region has the DNA TGCAGTGCTAGAGGTCATGAGCAGTTCTTC. This encodes CSARGHEQFF.